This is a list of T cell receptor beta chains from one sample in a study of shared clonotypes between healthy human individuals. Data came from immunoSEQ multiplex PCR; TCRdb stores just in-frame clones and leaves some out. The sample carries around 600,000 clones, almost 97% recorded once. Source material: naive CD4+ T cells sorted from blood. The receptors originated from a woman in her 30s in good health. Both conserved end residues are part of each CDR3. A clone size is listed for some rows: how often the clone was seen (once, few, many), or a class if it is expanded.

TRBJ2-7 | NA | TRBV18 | CASSLLGGPAYYEQYF
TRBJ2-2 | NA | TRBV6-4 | CASSDSQFANTGELFF
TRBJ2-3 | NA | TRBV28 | CASSPGQVPDTQYF
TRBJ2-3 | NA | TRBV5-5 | CASSLTTGRTDTQYF
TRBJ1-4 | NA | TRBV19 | CASSVDHGRAVREKLFF
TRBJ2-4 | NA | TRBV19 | CASSIEQDRGKNIQYF
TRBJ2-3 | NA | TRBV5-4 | CASSPGALDTQYF
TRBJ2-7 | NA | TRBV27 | CASRPWGGRWEQYF
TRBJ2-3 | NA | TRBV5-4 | CASSSPVFTDTQYF
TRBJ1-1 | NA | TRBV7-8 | CASSLGGVVTEAFF
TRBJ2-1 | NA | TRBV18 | CASSPSNEQFF
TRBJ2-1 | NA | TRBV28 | CASSLTALAGVGYNEQFF
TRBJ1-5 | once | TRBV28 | CASSFPRHFSNQPQHF
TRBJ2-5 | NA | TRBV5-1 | CASSNSGTGGQETQYF
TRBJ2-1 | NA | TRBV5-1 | CASSRGGNEQFF
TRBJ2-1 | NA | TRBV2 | CASSEAPVSEQFF
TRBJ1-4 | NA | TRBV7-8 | CASSRRGIREKLFF
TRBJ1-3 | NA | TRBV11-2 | CASSFELPGNTIYF
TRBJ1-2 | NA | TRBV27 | CASSSLGMNYGYTF
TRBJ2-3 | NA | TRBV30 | CAWSVRMVLGRTSTDTQYF
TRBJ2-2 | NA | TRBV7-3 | CASSLTGQPGELFF
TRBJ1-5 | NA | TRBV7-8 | CASSLRRDRDQPQHF
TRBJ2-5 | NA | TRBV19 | CASSTSSRETQYF
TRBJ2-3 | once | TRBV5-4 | CASSLGLRNTDTQYF
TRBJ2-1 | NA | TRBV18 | CASSMYGTGSHEQFF
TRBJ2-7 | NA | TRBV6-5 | CASSYSSTGIYEQYF
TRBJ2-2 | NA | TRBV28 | CASSLVAPRELFF
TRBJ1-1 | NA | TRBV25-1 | CASSDRGLTEAFF
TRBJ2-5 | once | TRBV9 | CASSVGGSAKQETQYF
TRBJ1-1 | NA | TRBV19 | CASSSSGQVNTEAFF
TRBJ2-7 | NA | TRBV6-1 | CASSMDRMRPYEQYF
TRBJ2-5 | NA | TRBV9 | CASSPGHPDQETQYF
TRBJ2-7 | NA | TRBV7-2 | CASSLGTVYEQYF
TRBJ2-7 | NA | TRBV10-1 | CASSSGRAPYEQYF
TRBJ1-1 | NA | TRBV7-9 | CASSLIRPWDRAPDTEAFF
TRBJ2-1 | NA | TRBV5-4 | CASSLAGGNNEQFF
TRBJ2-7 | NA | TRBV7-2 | CASSLGGTSGTYEQYF
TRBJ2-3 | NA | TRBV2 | CASWGGGTDTQYF
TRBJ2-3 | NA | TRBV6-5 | CASSPTLGSTDTQYF
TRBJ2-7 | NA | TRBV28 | CASSLPPPGTASYEQYF
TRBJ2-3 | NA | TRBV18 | CASSPRASGTDTQYF
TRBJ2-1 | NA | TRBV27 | CASSSPLGRSYNEQFF
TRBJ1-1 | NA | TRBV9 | CATCPPGNTEAFF
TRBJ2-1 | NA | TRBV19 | CATRTSGTNEQFF
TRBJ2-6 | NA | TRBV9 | CASSGPQGPGANVLTF
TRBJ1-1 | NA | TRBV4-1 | CASSHQGGAGIEAFF
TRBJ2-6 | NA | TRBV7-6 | CASSLAYGGSSGANVLTF
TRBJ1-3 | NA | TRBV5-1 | CASSGDRAGNTIYF
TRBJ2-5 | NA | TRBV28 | CASSLDQETQYF
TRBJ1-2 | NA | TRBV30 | CAWSVGGGYTF
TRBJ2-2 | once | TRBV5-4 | CASSFVQGGGELFF